A single sample gave rise to the 5 T cell receptor beta chains below, sequenced in a study of T cell responses to AZD1222 COVID-19 vaccine. Assay used: immunoSEQ multiplex PCR; TCRdb lists only in-frame clones, some missing. This repertoire shows 95,000 to 150,000 clones, 70% to 90% found once; its top ten account for around 7.7%. This sample comprised peripheral blood, obtained on day 0 of AZD1222 vaccination. These receptors came from an adult in good health.

The chain joins TRBV18 to TRBJ2-1, with 8 bases aligning to TRBD2. Germline CDR1 is KGHSH and CDR2 is LQKENI. Trimming cost V 3 bases and J 5 bases; bases outside gene matches: 6. The CDR3 is 15 amino acids. CDR3 in DNA: TGTGCCAGCTCACCTAGCGGGATATCCGACAATGAGCAGTTCTTC. The encoded protein is CASSPSGISDNEQFF. Full variable domain (outside the CDR3, taken from reference TRBV18 and TRBJ2-1): NAGVMQNPRHLVRRRGQEARLRCSPMKGHSHVYWYRQLPEEGLKFMVYLQKENIIDESGMPKERFSAEFPKEGPSILRIQQVVRGDSAAYFCASSPSGISDNEQFFGPGTRLTVL.

The CDR3 DNA reads TGTGCCTGGAGTGTAAGAACCGGGGAGCTGTTTTTT. It is translated as CAWSVRTGELFF. The chain joins TRBV30 to TRBJ2-2; D is unresolved. The germline gives CDR1 GTSNPN, CDR2 SVGIG (reference sequence). This CDR3 region has 12 residues. V was clipped by 0 bases and J by 5 bases, with 4 bases between them.

This sequence joins TRBV10-1 and TRBJ2-2; 9 nucleotides match TRBD1. This CDR3 spans 16 amino acids. Germline-derived CDR1 and CDR2 are WNHNN and SYGVQD (reference sequence). Losses at the gene ends were 0 bases for V and 2 bases for J; bases not matched to a gene: 1. CDR3 bases: TGCGCCAGCAGTGAGTCGGGACAGGGTAACACCGGGGAGCTGTTTTTT. This encodes CASSESGQGNTGELFF.

The count of this clone is one. CDR3 protein: CASSRTTNTGELFF. In nucleotides, the CDR3 is TGCGCCAGCAGCCGTACAACCAACACCGGGGAGCTGTTTTTT. The V gene is TRBV4-3, the J gene TRBJ2-2; no clear D gene. In germline, CDR1 is LGHNA, CDR2 YSLEER. The CDR3 runs to 14 residues. V gave up 4 bases and J gave up 2 bases, with 8 bases separating them.

This clone has only a few counts. This chain links TRBV6-5 with TRBJ2-3; D possibly matches TRBD1 or TRBD2 (6 bases each). Germline CDR1 reads MNHEY; CDR2 reads SVGAGI. This CDR3 contains 16 residues. Trimming removed 2 bases from V and 4 bases from J, with 16 bases in between. CDR3: CASSYSIQGGPDTQYF. The CDR3 nucleotides read TGTGCCAGCAGTTACAGTATACAGGGAGGCCCAGATACGCAGTATTTT.